This passage covers 13 T cell receptor beta chains from one sample sequenced in a study of cytomegalovirus exposure and HLA in healthy donors. Primers included in the PCR were 60 Vbeta and 13 Jbeta primers. Generated by immunoSEQ multiplex PCR, the TCRdb table keeps only in-frame clones and is missing some. The table shows 250,000 or so clones, with roughly 91% occurring only once. The sequenced sample consisted of PBMCs. These receptors all stem from a girl aged 2-9 years in good health and CMV-seronegative.

The V gene is TRBV27, the J gene TRBJ1-1; D gene ambiguous. CDR3 size: 14 residues. In germline, CDR1 is MNHEY, CDR2 SMNVEV (reference sequence). Trimming left V 0 bases short and J 3 bases short, with 8 bases between. In nucleotides, the CDR3 is TGTGCCAGCAGTTTATCCCGGAGGGACACTGAAGCTTTCTTT. Translating it yields CASSLSRRDTEAFF.

The chain uses TRBV9 and TRBJ2-2; D is uncertain. This CDR3 is built from 12 residues. Germline lookup yields CDR1 SGDLS and CDR2 YYNGEE. V was cut by 2 bases and J by 3 bases, with 2 bases left in between. The CDR3 here is CASSVDTGELFF. The CDR3 DNA reads as TGTGCCAGCAGCGTCGACACCGGGGAGCTGTTTTTT.

V gene TRBV28 combines with J gene TRBJ1-5; unclear D gene. Germline V gene sequence: CDR1 MDHEN, CDR2 SYDVKM. Trimming left V 6 bases short and J 3 bases short, with 12 bases between. The CDR3 totals 14 residues. CDR3: CASRTTRANQPQHF. Written as DNA, the CDR3 is TGTGCCAGCAGAACAACGAGGGCCAATCAGCCCCAGCATTTT.

The V call is TRBV5-6, the J call TRBJ1-2; 9 bases match TRBD1. The CDR3 covers 14 residues. From germline, CDR1 is SGHDT and CDR2 YYEEEE. The junction had 9 bases not matched to a gene; V was cut back by 3 bases and J by 9 bases. The CDR3 loop is CASSSPGQGFSYTF. CDR3 in DNA: TGTGCCAGCAGCTCTCCGGGACAGGGATTTAGCTACACCTTC. The full variable domain, its missing parts supplied by reference TRBV5-6 and TRBJ1-2, is DAGVTQSPTHLIKTRGQQVTLRCSPKSGHDTVSWYQQALGQGPQFIFQYYEEEERQRGNFPDRFSGHQFPNYSSELNVNALLLGDSALYLCASSSPGQGFSYTFGSGTRLTVV.

This clone was recorded once. The V and J genes are TRBV13 and TRBJ2-7; 11 nucleotides agree with TRBD2. Germline loops: CDR1 PRHDT, CDR2 FYEKMQ (reference sequence). This CDR3 has 18 residues. The junction had 13 bases not matched to a gene; V was cut back by 1 base and J by 5 bases. CDR3 region: CASSLASSGRIPGDEQYF. The DNA of the CDR3 is TGTGCCAGCAGCTTAGCTTCTAGCGGGAGGATCCCCGGGGACGAGCAGTACTTC.

This chain connects TRBV27 to TRBJ1-1; TRBD1 matches at 7 bases. The ends lost 6 bases at V and 0 bases at J; junction bases unmatched: 13. Per germline, CDR1 MNHEY and CDR2 SMNVEV (reference sequence). The CDR3 is made up of 17 amino acids. The CDR3 DNA reads TGTGCCAGCAGCCGTATGATAGGGGGCCGCATGAACACTGAAGCTTTCTTT. This gives the protein CASSRMIGGRMNTEAFF.

V is TRBV6-1 and J is TRBJ1-6, with 8 bases lining up with TRBD1. Looked up from germline, CDR1 is MNHNS and CDR2 is SASEGT. CDR3 length equals 14 residues. J lost 9 bases, V lost 4 bases, and 5 bases had no gene match. Written as DNA, the CDR3 is TGTGCCAGCAGTGCGACAGGGGAGGCTTCACCCCTCCACTTT. Translation: CASSATGEASPLHF.

Comment on this clone: The sample has other DNA sequences that encode this CDR3 too. The gene calls are TRBV4-1 and TRBJ2-7; TRBD2 aligns across 8 bases. CDR3 length: 15 amino acids. V shed 1 base and J 0 bases; nucleotides not matched to a gene: 2. Germline CDR1 is MGHRA and CDR2 is YSYEKL. The CDR3 reads CASSQGLAGSYEQYF. DNA of the CDR3: TGCGCCAGCAGCCAAGGGCTAGCGGGCTCCTACGAGCAGTACTTC.

CDR3 sequence (DNA): TGTGCCATCATGGGGGGGATGCTGAGTGAGCAGTTCTTC. Residues: CAIMGGMLSEQFF. V is TRBV10-3 and J is TRBJ2-1, with 7 bases lining up with TRBD2. The CDR3 has 13 residues. Germline V gene data show CDR1 as ENHRY and CDR2 as SYGVKD. After removal of 7 bases from V and 9 bases from J, the junction contained 9 bases not matched to a gene.

V is TRBV30 and J is TRBJ1-6; D is ambiguous. The germline CDR1 and CDR2 sequences are GTSNPN and SVGIG (reference sequence). V lost 3 bases and J 9 bases, leaving 12 bases between the germline ends. The CDR3 loop spans 13 amino acids. DNA of the CDR3: TGTGCCTGGAGGGTGGCACGGAGTTCACCCCTCCACTTT. It yields the protein CAWRVARSSPLHF.

The J gene is TRBJ2-7, the V gene TRBV18, with 11 bases lining up with TRBD2. The V and J ends lost 9 bases and 6 bases, in that order; junction bases with no gene match: 13. Germline V gene sequence: CDR1 KGHSH, CDR2 LQKENI. The CDR3 is 15 amino acids. The CDR3: CASRIAGGPEVEQYF. For the CDR3, the DNA is TGTGCCAGTCGTATAGCGGGAGGGCCTGAAGTCGAGCAGTACTTC.

This rearrangement joins TRBV6-5 to TRBJ2-5, with 11 nucleotides matching TRBD2. Germline lookup yields CDR1 MNHEY and CDR2 SVGAGI. Germline trimming cut 5 bases from V and 4 bases from J; bases unmatched to any gene: 6. This CDR3 spans 15 amino acids. CDR3 region: CASSRSGGAGETQYF. The CDR3 DNA reads TGTGCCAGCAGTCGTAGCGGGGGGGCGGGAGAGACCCAGTACTTC.

The J gene is TRBJ2-5, the V gene TRBV13; D not certain. Per germline, CDR1 PRHDT and CDR2 FYEKMQ (reference sequence). The V end lost 4 bases, the J end lost 5 bases, and 14 bases lay between the germline ends. The CDR3 extends over 14 amino acids. CDR3 sequence (DNA): TGTGCCAGCAGCTCCCGGGTCCCGGTGGAGACCCAGTACTTC. It specifies CASSSRVPVETQYF.